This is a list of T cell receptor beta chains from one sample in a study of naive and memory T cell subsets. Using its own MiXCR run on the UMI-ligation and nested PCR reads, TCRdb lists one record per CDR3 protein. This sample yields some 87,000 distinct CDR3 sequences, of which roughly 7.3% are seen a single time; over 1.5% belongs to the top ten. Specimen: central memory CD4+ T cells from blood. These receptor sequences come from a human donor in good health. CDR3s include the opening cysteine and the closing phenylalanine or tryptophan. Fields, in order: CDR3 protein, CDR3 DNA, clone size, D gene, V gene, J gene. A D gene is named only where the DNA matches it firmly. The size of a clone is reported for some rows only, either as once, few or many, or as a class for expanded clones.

CDR3: CATSDPAGGVNNEQFF; DNA: TGTGCCACCAGTGACCCAGCGGGGGGCGTGAACAATGAGCAGTTCTTC; size: .; D: TRBD2; V: TRBV24-1; J: TRBJ2-1
CDR3: CASTGRILNEKLFF; DNA: TGTGCCAGCACTGGGCGGATCCTTAATGAAAAACTGTTTTTT; size: many; D: .; V: TRBV28; J: TRBJ1-4
CDR3: CSARRQGAAGYTF; DNA: TGCAGCGCCCGGAGACAGGGGGCAGCTGGCTACACCTTC; size: many; D: TRBD1; V: TRBV29-1; J: TRBJ1-2
CDR3: CASSFGRKNYGYTF; DNA: TGTGCCAGCAGTTTCGGACGGAAAAACTATGGCTACACCTTC; size: few; D: .; V: TRBV12-3/TRBV12-4; J: TRBJ1-2
CDR3: CASSYSGPSLAAHYEQYF; DNA: TGTGCCAGCAGTTACTCGGGTCCTTCTTTAGCGGCCCACTACGAGCAGTACTTC; size: .; D: .; V: TRBV6-6; J: TRBJ2-7
CDR3: CAYQVNVVPVNSNQPQHF; DNA: TGTGCTTACCAAGTTAATGTGGTCCCCGTTAATAGCAATCAGCCCCAGCATTTT; size: many; D: .; V: TRBV24-1; J: TRBJ1-5
CDR3: CASSFLGQGKDTQYF; DNA: TGTGCCAGCAGCTTTCTAGGTCAGGGGAAAGATACGCAGTATTTT; size: .; D: .; V: TRBV5-4; J: TRBJ2-3
CDR3: CASSRGLAGANEQFF; DNA: TGTGCCAGCAGCCGGGGACTAGCGGGTGCCAATGAGCAGTTCTTC; size: few; D: TRBD2; V: TRBV7-9; J: TRBJ2-1
CDR3: CASSSNGGYGYTF; DNA: TGTGCCAGCAGCTCGAATGGAGGCTATGGCTACACCTTC; size: many; D: .; V: TRBV12-3/TRBV12-4; J: TRBJ1-2
CDR3: CASREQGGYGYTF; DNA: TGTGCCAGCAGGGAACAGGGCGGATATGGCTACACCTTC; size: few; D: .; V: TRBV6-1; J: TRBJ1-2
CDR3: CASSSGTGLQYF; DNA: TGTGCCAGCAGCTCCGGGACAGGGTTACAGTACTTC; size: .; D: TRBD1; V: TRBV11-2; J: TRBJ2-7
CDR3: CASRRTATGELFF; DNA: TGTGCCAGCCGGCGGACAGCCACCGGGGAGCTGTTTTTT; size: few; D: .; V: TRBV19; J: TRBJ2-2
CDR3: CASSYSAGRVNEQFF; DNA: TGTGCCAGCAGTTACTCGGCAGGTCGCGTCAATGAGCAGTTCTTC; size: few; D: .; V: TRBV6-5; J: TRBJ2-1
CDR3: CASSFGREDYEQYF; DNA: TGTGCCAGCAGCTTTGGGCGGGAGGACTACGAGCAGTACTTC; size: many; D: TRBD2; V: TRBV7-2; J: TRBJ2-7
CDR3: CASSGGSGANVLTF; DNA: TGTGCCAGCTCTGGGGGCTCTGGGGCCAACGTCCTGACTTTC; size: many; D: .; V: TRBV5-5; J: TRBJ2-6
CDR3: CASSVVPGTGAQYF; DNA: TGTGCCAGCAGCGTAGTCCCGGGGACGGGGGCCCAGTACTTC; size: .; D: .; V: TRBV9; J: TRBJ2-5
CDR3: CASSTRGALHF; DNA: TGTGCCAGCAGCACGAGGGGGGCCCTCCACTTT; size: many; D: .; V: TRBV12-3/TRBV12-4; J: TRBJ1-6
CDR3: CASSPRGSGANVLTF; DNA: TGTGCCAGCAGCCCCAGGGGGTCTGGGGCCAACGTCCTGACTTTC; size: many; D: TRBD1; V: TRBV7-3; J: TRBJ2-6
CDR3: CASSEWGQGAEAFF; DNA: TGTGCCAGCAGTGAATGGGGGCAGGGCGCTGAAGCTTTCTTT; size: many; D: .; V: TRBV6-1; J: TRBJ1-1
CDR3: CASSADRKNTEAFF; DNA: TGTGCCAGCTCAGCGGACAGAAAGAACACTGAAGCTTTCTTT; size: many; D: .; V: TRBV18; J: TRBJ1-1
CDR3: CASSLIVAGAGELFF; DNA: TGCGCCAGCAGCTTGATTGTAGCGGGGGCCGGGGAGCTGTTTTTT; size: many; D: TRBD2; V: TRBV5-1; J: TRBJ2-2
CDR3: CSVVWTGSTDTQYF; DNA: TGCAGCGTTGTTTGGACAGGGTCAACAGATACGCAGTATTTT; size: .; D: TRBD1; V: TRBV29-1; J: TRBJ2-3
CDR3: CASSEQGSTYGYTF; DNA: TGTGCCAGCAGTGAGCAGGGTTCAACCTATGGCTACACCTTC; size: .; D: .; V: TRBV2; J: TRBJ1-2
CDR3: CSATPSSSGNTIYF; DNA: TGCAGTGCTACCCCCAGTAGCTCTGGAAACACCATATATTTT; size: many; D: .; V: TRBV20-1; J: TRBJ1-3
CDR3: CASSLRQTNYGYTF; DNA: TGTGCCAGCAGTCTTCGGCAGACTAACTATGGCTACACCTTC; size: many; D: .; V: TRBV27; J: TRBJ1-2
CDR3: CASSTGLAGGPVADTQYF; DNA: TGCGCCAGCAGCACCGGACTAGCGGGAGGGCCCGTGGCAGATACGCAGTATTTT; size: many; D: TRBD2; V: TRBV5-1; J: TRBJ2-3
CDR3: CASKRVINQPQHF; DNA: TGTGCCAGCAAGAGGGTGATCAATCAGCCCCAGCATTTT; size: .; D: .; V: TRBV6-2/TRBV6-3; J: TRBJ1-5
CDR3: CASSGYGAGNQETQYF; DNA: TGTGCCAGCAGTGGATATGGAGCGGGGAACCAAGAGACCCAGTACTTC; size: few; D: TRBD2; V: TRBV6-5; J: TRBJ2-5
CDR3: CASSHRGSNQPQHF; DNA: TGTGCCAGCAGCCACAGGGGTAGCAATCAGCCCCAGCATTTT; size: many; D: .; V: TRBV3-1; J: TRBJ1-5
CDR3: CARGANVLTF; DNA: TGTGCCAGGGGGGCCAACGTCCTGACTTTC; size: many; D: .; V: TRBV12-3/TRBV12-4; J: TRBJ2-6
CDR3: CASSPDGLSTDTQYF; DNA: TGTGCCAGCTCCCCGGACGGCCTAAGCACAGATACGCAGTATTTT; size: .; D: .; V: TRBV6-2/TRBV6-3; J: TRBJ2-3
CDR3: CASSLYRVNYEQYF; DNA: TGTGCCAGCAGCCTATACAGGGTTAACTACGAGCAGTACTTC; size: few; D: .; V: TRBV5-5; J: TRBJ2-7
CDR3: CSARMWGGSSYEQYF; DNA: TGCAGTGCTAGAATGTGGGGGGGGAGCTCCTACGAGCAGTACTTC; size: many; D: TRBD2; V: TRBV20-1; J: TRBJ2-7
CDR3: CASSLTGTGNTIYF; DNA: TGTGCCAGCAGTTTGACGGGGACTGGAAACACCATATATTTT; size: few; D: .; V: TRBV12-3/TRBV12-4; J: TRBJ1-3
CDR3: CSVAPQGYEQYF; DNA: TGCAGCGTTGCCCCACAGGGCTACGAGCAGTACTTC; size: .; D: .; V: TRBV29-1; J: TRBJ2-7